This passage covers 6 T cell receptor beta chains from one sample sequenced in a study of blood T cell repertoires in COVID-19. Clones were sequenced by immunoSEQ multiplex PCR, and TCRdb holds only the in-frame ones, with some missing. This table has about 170,000 clones, more than 75% appearing once. Input material: peripheral blood. The receptors were sampled from a man younger than 30 with COVID-19, enrolled during active disease.

This clone was recorded only once. This rearrangement joins TRBV18 to TRBJ2-1, with TRBD2 matching over 10 bases. With V trimmed by 3 bases and J by 6 bases, 8 bases remained unmatched. Looked up from germline, CDR1 is KGHSH and CDR2 is LQKENI. The CDR3 length is 16 residues. The CDR3 spells CASSPRLAGSSNEQFF. In DNA form, the CDR3 reads TGTGCCAGCTCACCCAGACTAGCGGGCTCCAGCAATGAGCAGTTCTTC.

The chain links TRBV4-1 to TRBJ1-2; D is perhaps TRBD1 (6 bases). V lost 8 bases to trimming and J lost 5 bases, with 24 bases between them. CDR1 MGHRA and CDR2 YSYEKL come from the germline V gene. The length of the CDR3 is 16 residues. CDR3 in DNA: TGCGCCAGCGGGGGTCACGTACAGGGCGAGTATTATGGCTACACCTTC. Its translation: CASGGHVQGEYYGYTF.

This chain joins TRBV24-1 and TRBJ1-6, with TRBD1 identical over 7 bases. Germline values: CDR1 KGHDR, CDR2 SFDVKD. The CDR3 spans 14 residues. V trimming: 7 bases; J trimming: 6 bases; junction bases outside the gene matches: 5. The CDR3 coding sequence is TGTGCCACCAGCCAGGGGGGAATTAATTCACCCCTCCACTTT. It specifies CATSQGGINSPLHF.

The chain has TRBV7-9 and TRBJ2-1; weak D call: TRBD1 (6 bases). V was cut by 5 bases and J by 6 bases, with 14 bases left in between. The CDR3 loop spans 14 amino acids. Germline-derived CDR1 and CDR2 are SEHNR and FQNEAQ (reference sequence). CDR3 residues: CASSHTTGGNEQFF. The CDR3 nucleotides are TGTGCCAGCAGCCATACGACAGGTGGCAATGAGCAGTTCTTC. Using reference TRBV7-9 and TRBJ2-1 for the parts outside the CDR3, the full variable domain is DTGVSQNPRHKITKRGQNVTFRCDPISEHNRLYWYRQTLGQGPEFLTYFQNEAQLEKSRLLSDRFSAERPKGSFSTLEIQRTEQGDSAMYLCASSHTTGGNEQFFGPGTRLTVL.

V usage is TRBV3-1 (or the pseudogene TRBV3-2) and J usage is TRBJ2-4; TRBD2 matches 7 bases. The CDR3 is 14 residues long. The V gene's germline CDR1 is LGHDT and CDR2 YNNKEL (reference sequence). The V and J ends lost 3 bases and 9 bases, in that order; junction bases with no gene match: 8. The CDR3 spells CASSQTREVGIQYF. DNA for the CDR3: TGTGCCAGCAGCCAGACTCGGGAGGTTGGCATTCAGTACTTC.

The chain has TRBV3-1 (or the pseudogene TRBV3-2) and TRBJ1-2; 7 bases are shared with TRBD1. After removal of 4 bases from V and 0 bases from J, the junction contained 8 bases not matched to a gene. This CDR3 spans 16 amino acids. Germline V CDR1 and CDR2: LGHDT, YNNKEL (reference sequence). The DNA for the CDR3 is TGTGCCAGCAGCCTACGGACAGGCGATTCTAACTATGGCTACACCTTC. Encoded protein: CASSLRTGDSNYGYTF.